Presented here are 18 T cell receptor beta chains from one specimen sequenced in a study of blood T cells in healthy people across ages. A sample-barcoded 5' primer and a J-beta primer mix were used in a second PCR of roughly 7 to 12 cycles. TCRdb passed the 5' RACE reads through MiXCR, listing each CDR3 protein once. Of approximately 780,000 distinct CDR3 sequences listed, approximately 24% are singletons. These same data were also listed under a study on T cells of mothers and their children.

Source material: blood. Receptor source: a boy younger than 18 in good health.

This clonotype was counted only a few times. V gene TRBV20-1 combines with J gene TRBJ2-2; no firm D call. Per the germline V gene, CDR1 is DFQATT and CDR2 is SNEGSKA (reference sequence). The CDR3 is made up of 12 amino acids. Trimming took 5 bases from V and 4 from J, leaving 8 bases between them. The CDR3 coding sequence is TGCAGTGCTCTAGGAATCACCGGGGAGCTGTTTTTT. It encodes CSALGITGELFF.

A few counts support this clonotype. The gene calls are TRBV4-1 and TRBJ2-5; D call uncertain. The closer fit of TRBJ2-7 to the DNA end suggests the J call may be wrong. CDR3 length: 15 residues. CDR1 and CDR2 from the germline V gene are MGHRA and YSYEKL. Here the CDR3 reads CASSQGRDGTYEQYF. The CDR3 DNA follows: TGCGCCAGCAGCCAAGGCAGAGACGGCACCTACGAGCAGTACTTC.

This clonotype appeared a few times. In DNA form, the CDR3 reads TGTGCCAGCAGCGGGACAGGATTGACCGGGGAGCTGTTTTTT. Its translation: CASSGTGLTGELFF. The chain carries TRBV14 and TRBJ2-2; 8 nucleotides agree with TRBD1. Germline assignment: CDR1 SGHDN and CDR2 FVKESK. This CDR3 spans 14 amino acids. Trimming at V came to 5 bases and at J to 5 bases, leaving 4 bases not matched to a gene.

This chain connects TRBV6-2 or TRBV6-3 to TRBJ2-5; maybe TRBD2 (6 bases). V lost 7 bases to trimming and J lost 5 bases, with 17 bases between them. The germline V gene encodes CDR1 MNHEY and CDR2 SVGEGT. This CDR3 contains 14 residues. In DNA, the CDR3 is TGTGCCAGCACGAAAGGAGGGATCGGTGAGACCCAGTACTTC. Protein: CASTKGGIGETQYF.

This chain links TRBV10-3 with TRBJ1-5; D is unresolved. The V end lost 1 base, the J end lost 9 bases, and 13 bases lay between the germline ends. This CDR3 is 14 amino acids long. From germline, CDR1 is ENHRY and CDR2 SYGVKD. The CDR3 spells CAISEFEGSGPQHF. CDR3 coding DNA: TGTGCCATCAGTGAGTTCGAGGGCTCGGGGCCCCAGCATTTT.

V and J are TRBV6-2 or TRBV6-3 and TRBJ2-7; no definite D call. The length of the CDR3 is 12 residues. Per germline, CDR1 MNHEY and CDR2 SVGEGT. The germline V and J ends were trimmed by 6 bases and 7 bases, with 13 bases remaining between them. The CDR3 DNA is TGTGCCAGCAGCCCCGATGTTAGGGAGCAGTACTTC. Protein product: CASSPDVREQYF.

This clonotype was found a few times. This sequence joins TRBV5-1 and TRBJ1-2, with TRBD1 identical over 9 bases. CDR3 length: 15 amino acids. Germline values: CDR1 SGHRS, CDR2 YFSETQ. V lost 4 bases, J lost 1 base, and 5 bases stayed unmatched. This chain's CDR3 is CASSMNRGLNYGYTF. The DNA of the CDR3 is TGCGCCAGCAGCATGAACAGGGGGCTTAACTATGGCTACACCTTC.

In its sample, this clonotype was seen a few times. The chain couples TRBV20-1 to TRBJ2-7; D is possibly TRBD2 (5 bases). V was trimmed by 0 bases and J by 6 bases, leaving 12 bases between them. The CDR3 extends over 13 amino acids. CDR1 is DFQATT, CDR2 SNEGSKA, per germline (reference sequence). The CDR3 loop reads CSARDRTGIEQYF. The CDR3 coding sequence is TGCAGTGCTAGAGATCGAACGGGGATCGAGCAGTACTTC.

This chain connects TRBV6-6 to TRBJ1-2, with D perhaps matching TRBD1 (6 bases). V dropped 4 bases and J dropped 3 bases, with 18 bases sitting between them. The CDR3 totals 16 residues. Germline V gene lookup returns CDR1 MNHNY and CDR2 SVGAGI (reference sequence). CDR3 sequence (DNA): TGTGCCAGCAGTTCCCCCGCTGGGGGCTACTACTATGGCTACACCTTC. Translating it yields CASSSPAGGYYYGYTF.

This clonotype was seen a few times. This rearrangement joins TRBV4-2 to TRBJ2-7, with D perhaps matching TRBD2 (5 bases). The V and J ends lost 2 bases and 2 bases respectively, with 13 bases between them. CDR1 and CDR2 from the germline V gene are LGHNA and YNFKEQ. The CDR3 is 15 amino acids. The CDR3 DNA follows: TGTGCCAGCAGCCAATCTTCTCTAGCCCCCTACGAGCAGTACTTC. It is translated as CASSQSSLAPYEQYF.

This chain joins TRBV12-3 or TRBV12-4 and TRBJ1-2, with a possible D match to TRBD1 (6 bases). V lost 7 bases and J 4 bases, leaving 13 bases between the germline ends. The CDR3 is made up of 13 amino acids. The CDR3 here is CASTSGQTYGYTF. Here the CDR3 DNA reads TGTGCCAGCACCTCTGGACAGACCTATGGCTACACCTTC.

V is TRBV20-1 and J is TRBJ2-3, with a tentative D call TRBD2 (6 bases). The CDR3 runs 14 residues. The germline V gene has CDR1 DFQATT and CDR2 SNEGSKA (reference sequence). V dropped 6 bases and J dropped 2 bases, with 15 bases sitting between them. Written as DNA, the CDR3 is TGCAGTGCCGTTTCTGGAGGGGCCACAGATACGCAGTATTTT. Translated: CSAVSGGATDTQYF.

The chain employs TRBV5-1 and TRBJ2-1; 8 positions agree with TRBD1. The end of the DNA fits TRBJ2-7 better, so the J call may be wrong. The germline V gene encodes CDR1 SGHRS and CDR2 YFSETQ. CDR3 length equals 13 residues. Here the CDR3 reads CASSIQGEYEQYF. CDR3 DNA sequence: TGCGCCAGCTCGATACAGGGGGAGTACGAGCAGTACTTC.

This clonotype was counted a few times. The gene calls are TRBV18 and TRBJ2-5, with D perhaps TRBD2 (5 bases). The CDR3 runs to 16 residues. Looked up from germline, CDR1 is KGHSH and CDR2 is LQKENI. The V and J ends lost 2 bases and 1 base respectively, with 14 bases between them. This CDR3 is CASSPSDLRGQETQYF. The CDR3 nucleotides read TGTGCCAGCTCACCATCGGACCTACGGGGCCAAGAGACCCAGTACTTC.

The chain combines TRBV11-2 with TRBJ2-5; maybe TRBD2 (6 bases). There are 16 residues in the CDR3. Germline V lookup: CDR1 SGHAT, CDR2 FQNNGV. V lost 5 bases to trimming and J lost 2 bases, with 18 bases between them. In nucleotides, the CDR3 is TGTGCCAGCAGCGGAGGGGTCAAAGGGAATCAAGAGACCCAGTACTTC. Encoded protein: CASSGGVKGNQETQYF. Based on the CDR3 plus reference TRBV11-2 and TRBJ2-5, the full variable domain is EAGVAQSPRYKIIEKRQSVAFWCNPISGHATLYWYQQILGQGPKLLIQFQNNGVVDDSQLPKDRFSAERLKGVDSTLKIQPAKLEDSAVYLCASSGGVKGNQETQYFGPGTRLLVL.

This clonotype was found a few times. This chain uses TRBV4-1 with TRBJ1-4; perhaps TRBD1 as D (5 bases). CDR1 and CDR2 from the germline V gene are MGHRA and YSYEKL. The CDR3 loop spans 12 amino acids. Deletions cut 7 bases from V and 7 bases from J, with 10 bases between. The DNA for the CDR3 is TGCGCCAGCACGGGCGGGGGTGAAAAACTGTTTTTT. Translated, it gives CASTGGGEKLFF.

This clonotype has a single count. This rearrangement joins TRBV20-1 to TRBJ2-7; a possible D gene is TRBD1 (6 bases). Trimming took off 4 bases at V and 0 bases at J, with 13 bases between the two ends. Germline values: CDR1 DFQATT, CDR2 SNEGSKA (reference sequence). This CDR3 is 14 amino acids long. The DNA for the CDR3 is TGCAGTGCTACTACTGAGGACAGCTCCTACGAGCAGTACTTC. Its translation is CSATTEDSSYEQYF.

This clonotype was seen only a few times. This chain joins TRBV20-1 and TRBJ2-1; no definite D call. Trimming removed 5 bases at V and 0 bases at J, with 8 bases between. Per the germline V gene, CDR1 is DFQATT and CDR2 is SNEGSKA (reference sequence). The CDR3 loop spans 13 amino acids. CDR3 DNA: TGCAGTGCTTTGACACGCTCCTACAATGAGCAGTTCTTC. Its protein is CSALTRSYNEQFF.